The 9 T cell receptor beta chains below all came from one sample that was sequenced in a study of blood T cell repertoires in COVID-19. Sequencing used immunoSEQ multiplex PCR; TCRdb keeps in-frame clones, though not all of them. The data hold about 100,000 clones, with 86% observed a single time. Sequencing used peripheral blood. The receptors shown here come from a man aged 60 to 69 with acute or convalescent COVID-19.

The chain carries TRBV18 and TRBJ2-5; 8 bases match TRBD1. The CDR3 loop spans 14 amino acids. In germline, CDR1 is KGHSH, CDR2 LQKENI. V shed 6 bases and J 3 bases; nucleotides not matched to a gene: 6. As DNA, the CDR3 is TGTGCCAGCTCCGGGACAGGCCCTAAAGAGACCCAGTACTTC. This gives the protein CASSGTGPKETQYF.

V is TRBV19 and J is TRBJ1-3, with 10 bases identical to TRBD1. The V gene's germline CDR1 is LNHDA and CDR2 SQIVND (reference sequence). The CDR3 runs to 16 residues. V lost 5 bases to trimming and J lost 3 bases; unmatched junction nucleotides: 7. Written as DNA, the CDR3 is TGTGCCAGTAGTGACTCCGGGACAGGGGTTGGAAACACCATATATTTT. Residues: CASSDSGTGVGNTIYF.

The chain joins TRBV29-1 to TRBJ2-3, with TRBD2 identical over 11 bases. The V and J ends lost 7 bases and 0 bases, in that order; junction bases with no gene match: 3. Per germline, CDR1 SQVTM and CDR2 ANQGSEA. This CDR3 has 14 amino acids. CDR3 nucleotide sequence: TGCAGCGGTAGACTAGCGGGGAGCACAGATACGCAGTATTTT. Amino acids: CSGRLAGSTDTQYF.

This sequence joins TRBV12-3 or TRBV12-4 and TRBJ1-1; tentatively, D is TRBD1 (6 bases). The CDR3 loop spans 13 amino acids. Deletions cut 2 bases from V and 4 bases from J, with 8 bases between. The CDR3 spells CASSLIRGTEAFF. DNA of the CDR3: TGTGCCAGCAGTTTAATCAGGGGCACTGAAGCTTTCTTT.

This chain links TRBV7-9 with TRBJ1-2; D not resolved. Trimming removed 2 bases from V and 2 bases from J, with 15 bases in between. This CDR3 has 16 residues. Germline V CDR1 and CDR2: SEHNR, FQNEAQ (reference sequence). DNA of the CDR3: TGTGCCAGCAGCTTAACCGTTTCAGGATCCAACTATGGCTACACCTTC. It is translated as CASSLTVSGSNYGYTF. Full variable domain (missing parts from reference TRBV7-9 and TRBJ1-2): DTGVSQNPRHKITKRGQNVTFRCDPISEHNRLYWYRQTLGQGPEFLTYFQNEAQLEKSRLLSDRFSAERPKGSFSTLEIQRTEQGDSAMYLCASSLTVSGSNYGYTFGSGTRLTVV.

In regard to this clone: Compared with germline, one end of the junction differs, possibly owing to a read error. The gene calls are TRBV5-5 and TRBJ2-7; 7 bases align to TRBD1. Germline CDR1 SGHKS, CDR2 YYEKEE (reference sequence). This CDR3 has 12 residues. The CDR3 DNA sequence: TGTGCCAGCAGCTTGTGGGGGACAGTCGGGCACTTC. It translates to CASSLWGTVGHF.

This clone was seen once. The V gene is TRBV5-1, the J gene TRBJ1-1, with D hard to call. This CDR3 is built from 15 residues. Germline V CDR1 and CDR2: SGHRS, YFSETQ. V was trimmed by 0 bases and J by 4 bases, leaving 13 bases between them. In DNA, the CDR3 is TGCGCCAGCAGCTTGGACCCGGGTGGAGGCACTGAAGCTTTCTTT. Residues: CASSLDPGGGTEAFF.

The genes are TRBV12-3 or TRBV12-4 and TRBJ2-1; TRBD2 aligns across 8 bases. CDR3 size: 13 residues. Losses at the gene ends were 4 bases for V and 15 bases for J; bases not matched to a gene: 11. The CDR3 here is CASSSRGGGEGFF. The CDR3 DNA is TGTGCCAGCAGTTCCCGGGGGGGCGGTGAGGGGTTCTTC.

This rearrangement joins TRBV5-6 to TRBJ2-5; possibly TRBD1 for D (6 bases). There are 15 residues in the CDR3. With 0 bases removed from V and 1 base from J, the gap between germline ends came to 10 bases. Looked up from germline, CDR1 is SGHDT and CDR2 is YYEEEE. The CDR3 DNA reads as TGTGCCAGCAGCTTGGGGGGGCTTTTCCAAGAGACCCAGTACTTC. Amino acids: CASSLGGLFQETQYF.